Sequencing of this TCR beta chain was carried out in a study of human T cells and chemical hapten exposure. About the research overall: DPC at 0.01% went onto the upper back in patch tests, read at 6 days.

The study's library attached unique molecular identifiers to single cDNA molecules. TCRdb recomputed calls from the RACE reads with MiXCR, one row per CDR3 protein. The top ten clones hold 8% to 9% of a sample with 340,000 or so distinct CDR3 sequences, roughly 6.9% of them seen once. As to time point: patch test 1, 2 weeks after DPC sensitization. The sample's treatment: therapeutic diphenylcyclopropenone sensitization with weekly scalp DPC. Unseparated into fractions, whole blood served as the source from which total RNA was extracted. This clonotype was counted at least ten times. Source: whole blood, taken in connection with sensitization to the hapten diphenylcyclopropenone (DPC). This receptor was identified in a woman between 18 and 30 years old with alopecia areata. Some clones in this sample may be carry-over from other donors' samples.

The CDR3 DNA reads as TGTGCCAGCAGTCTTAGCGGGGGGGCCACTGAGCAGTTCTTC. Its protein product is CASSLSGGATEQFF. The V gene is TRBV12-3 or TRBV12-4, the J gene TRBJ2-1, with 11 bases identical to TRBD2. The CDR3 sequence is 14 residues long. V gave up 5 bases and J gave up 9 bases; unmatched junction bases: 6.